This TCR beta chain was obtained from a study of shared clonotypes between healthy human individuals. Regarding the study as a whole: As a rule, naive subsets had a larger estimated richness than memory subsets.

About this clone: Its antigen remains unidentified.

A split of CD4+ cells into CD45RA+ naive and CD45RA-negative memory subsets was performed. The deep-level immunoSEQ assay was used. In the original processing: Filtering differed for immunoSEQ, which gave only junction sequences without quality scores. Method: immunoSEQ multiplex PCR; TCRdb's copy keeps in-frame clones and lacks some. That table supplies the V and J calls and clone size; D and trimming were determined from the DNA. The top ten clones hold more than 0.9% of a sample with over a million clones, roughly 96% of them seen once. The clonotype originates from a young man in good health. Source material: naive CD4+ T cells sorted from blood. Described subset: CD45RA+ positively selected.

CDR3 loop: CASSWDRGDEQYF. The CDR3, as DNA: TGCGCCAGCAGCTGGGACAGGGGGGACGAGCAGTACTTC. This chain joins TRBV5-1 and TRBJ2-7; 11 bases align to TRBD1. Trimming cost V 3 bases and J 5 bases; bases outside gene matches: 1. Germline CDR1 SGHRS, CDR2 YFSETQ. CDR3 length equals 13 residues.